The TCR beta chain described here comes from a study of T cells after yellow fever vaccination. Findings and caveats of the study: Clonotypes appearing in both CD4 and CD8 compartments existed, and their share was small.

This clonotype was counted a few times. What it binds is not known. Its ends do not fully match the called genes, so a read error is possible. TCRdb re-derived calls from the 5' RACE reads in MiXCR, one entry per CDR3 protein. The data show 500,000 to 550,000 distinct CDR3 sequences, with 20% to 25% seen just once and roughly a sixth held by the top ten. The germline gives CDR1 SGHRS, CDR2 YFSETQ. The length of the CDR3 is 15 residues. The receptor was isolated from a man between 18 and 29 years old who received the YFV17D yellow fever vaccine. The sample here was PBMCs, taken less than 25 days after the first yellow fever vaccination. The V and J genes are TRBV5-1 and TRBJ1-4, with TRBD1 as a possible D gene (5 bases). The CDR3 DNA follows: TGCGCCAGCAGCTCTCGACGCGGGACTAGTGAAAAACTGTTTTTT. Translated: CASSSRRGTSEKLFF.